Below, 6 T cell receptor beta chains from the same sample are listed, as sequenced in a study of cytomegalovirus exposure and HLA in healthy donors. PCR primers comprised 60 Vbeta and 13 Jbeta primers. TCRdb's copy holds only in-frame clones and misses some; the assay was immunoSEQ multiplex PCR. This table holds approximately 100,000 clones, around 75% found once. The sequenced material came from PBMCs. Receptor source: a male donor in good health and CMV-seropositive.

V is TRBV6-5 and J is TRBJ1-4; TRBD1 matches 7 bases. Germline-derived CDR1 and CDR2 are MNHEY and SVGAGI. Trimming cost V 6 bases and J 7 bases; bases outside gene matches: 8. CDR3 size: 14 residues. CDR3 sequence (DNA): TGTGCCAGCAGCTTCACCAGGGACAGTGAAAAACTGTTTTTT. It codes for CASSFTRDSEKLFF.

The DNA for the CDR3 is TGTGCCTGGAGTAGGACTAGACACGCGAACACCGGGGAGCTGTTTTTT. Protein sequence: CAWSRTRHANTGELFF. This chain links TRBV30 with TRBJ2-2, with TRBD2 matching over 7 bases. The V gene end was trimmed by 2 bases and the J gene end by 0 bases; junction bases not matched to a gene: 6. Germline V CDR1 and CDR2: GTSNPN, SVGIG (reference sequence). CDR3 length: 16 residues.

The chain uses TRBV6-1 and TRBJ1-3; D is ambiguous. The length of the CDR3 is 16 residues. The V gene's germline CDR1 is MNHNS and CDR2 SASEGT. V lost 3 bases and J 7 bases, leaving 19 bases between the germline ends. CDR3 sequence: CASSDRVGDGRNTIYF. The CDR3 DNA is TGTGCCAGCAGTGACCGGGTGGGAGATGGGAGGAACACCATATATTTT.

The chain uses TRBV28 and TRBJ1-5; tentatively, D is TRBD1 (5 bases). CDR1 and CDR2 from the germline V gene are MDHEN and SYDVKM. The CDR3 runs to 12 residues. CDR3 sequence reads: CAGGGGFRPQHF. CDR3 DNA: TGTGCTGGTGGGGGGGGTTTTCGGCCCCAGCATTTT.

This CDR3 reads CASSAGGTSGLPASNEQFF. In nucleotides, the CDR3 is TGCGCCAGCAGTGCGGGGGGGACTAGCGGCTTACCTGCTTCAAATGAGCAGTTCTTC. The V and J genes are TRBV10-1 and TRBJ2-1; 11 bases agree with TRBD2. The CDR3 spans 19 residues. V trimming: 4 bases; J trimming: 7 bases; junction bases outside the gene matches: 18. The germline V gene has CDR1 WNHNN and CDR2 SYGVQD (reference sequence).

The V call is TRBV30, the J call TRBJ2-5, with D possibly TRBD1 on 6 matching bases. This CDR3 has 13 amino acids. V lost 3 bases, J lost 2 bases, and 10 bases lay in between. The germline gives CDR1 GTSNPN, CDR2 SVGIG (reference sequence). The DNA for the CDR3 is TGTGCCTGGAGGACAGGCACTCAAGAGACCCAGTACTTC. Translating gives CAWRTGTQETQYF.